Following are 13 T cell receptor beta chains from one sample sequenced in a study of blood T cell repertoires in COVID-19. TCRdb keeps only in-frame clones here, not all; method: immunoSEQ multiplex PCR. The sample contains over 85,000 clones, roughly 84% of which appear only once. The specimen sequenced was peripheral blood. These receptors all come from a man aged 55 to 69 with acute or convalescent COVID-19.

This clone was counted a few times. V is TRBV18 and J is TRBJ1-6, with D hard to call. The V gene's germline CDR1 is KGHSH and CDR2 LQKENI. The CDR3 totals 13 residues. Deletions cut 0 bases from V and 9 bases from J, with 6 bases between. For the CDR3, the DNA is TGTGCCAGCTCACCACCCTCCGGTTCACCCCTCCACTTT. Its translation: CASSPPSGSPLHF.

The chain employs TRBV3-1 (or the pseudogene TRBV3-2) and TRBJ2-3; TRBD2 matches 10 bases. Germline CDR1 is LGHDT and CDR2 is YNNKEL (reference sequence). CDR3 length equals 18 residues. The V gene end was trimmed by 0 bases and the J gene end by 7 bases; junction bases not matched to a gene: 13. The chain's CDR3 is CASSQDSASGGIQNTQYF. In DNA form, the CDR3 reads TGTGCCAGCAGCCAAGATTCGGCTAGCGGGGGAATTCAAAATACGCAGTATTTT.

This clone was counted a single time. CDR3 residues: CASSQTPFLTEAFF. CDR3 sequence (DNA): TGTGCCAGCAGCCAAACTCCATTTTTGACTGAAGCTTTCTTT. The rearrangement uses TRBV3-1 (or the pseudogene TRBV3-2) and TRBJ1-1; D remains ambiguous. The CDR3 runs to 14 residues. Looked up from germline, CDR1 is LGHDT and CDR2 is YNNKEL (reference sequence). The V end lost 2 bases, the J end lost 5 bases, and 12 bases lay between the germline ends.

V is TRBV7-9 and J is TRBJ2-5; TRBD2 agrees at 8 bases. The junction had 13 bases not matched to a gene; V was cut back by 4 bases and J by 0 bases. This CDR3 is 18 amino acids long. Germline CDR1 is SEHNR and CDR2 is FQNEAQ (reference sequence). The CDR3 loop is CASSSMWSGGGYQETQYF. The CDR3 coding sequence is TGTGCCAGCAGCTCAATGTGGAGCGGGGGCGGGTACCAAGAGACCCAGTACTTC.

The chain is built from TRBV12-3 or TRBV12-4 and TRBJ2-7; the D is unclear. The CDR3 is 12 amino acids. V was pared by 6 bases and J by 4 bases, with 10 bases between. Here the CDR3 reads CASRINSYEQYF. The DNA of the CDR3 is TGTGCCAGCAGGATAAACAGTTACGAGCAGTACTTC.

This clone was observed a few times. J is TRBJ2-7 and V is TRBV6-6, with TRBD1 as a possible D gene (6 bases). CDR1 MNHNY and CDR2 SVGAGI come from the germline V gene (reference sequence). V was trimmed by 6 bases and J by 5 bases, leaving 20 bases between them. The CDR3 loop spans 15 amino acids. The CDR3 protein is CASSPGQPFENEQYF. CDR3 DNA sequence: TGTGCCAGCAGCCCCGGACAGCCCTTTGAGAACGAGCAGTACTTC.

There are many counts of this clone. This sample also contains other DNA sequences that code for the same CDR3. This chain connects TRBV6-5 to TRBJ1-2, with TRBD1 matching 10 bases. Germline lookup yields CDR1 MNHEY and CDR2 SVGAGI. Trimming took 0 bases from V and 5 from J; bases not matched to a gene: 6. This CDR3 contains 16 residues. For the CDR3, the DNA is TGTGCCAGCAGTTACTCTCGGACAGGGGGAGGGTATGGCTACACCTTC. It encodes CASSYSRTGGGYGYTF.

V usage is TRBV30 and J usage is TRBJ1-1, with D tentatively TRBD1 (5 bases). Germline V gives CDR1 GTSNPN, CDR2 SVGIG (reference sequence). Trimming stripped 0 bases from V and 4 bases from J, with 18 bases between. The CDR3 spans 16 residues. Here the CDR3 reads CAWSVRGAGRSTEAFF. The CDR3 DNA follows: TGTGCCTGGAGTGTACGAGGGGCAGGGAGGTCCACTGAAGCTTTCTTT.

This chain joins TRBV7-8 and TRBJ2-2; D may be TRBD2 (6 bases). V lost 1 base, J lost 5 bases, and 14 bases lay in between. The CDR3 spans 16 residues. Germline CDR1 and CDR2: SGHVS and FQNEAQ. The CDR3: CASSLVSLAVTGELFF. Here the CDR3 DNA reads TGTGCCAGCAGCTTAGTTTCACTAGCCGTTACCGGGGAGCTGTTTTTT.

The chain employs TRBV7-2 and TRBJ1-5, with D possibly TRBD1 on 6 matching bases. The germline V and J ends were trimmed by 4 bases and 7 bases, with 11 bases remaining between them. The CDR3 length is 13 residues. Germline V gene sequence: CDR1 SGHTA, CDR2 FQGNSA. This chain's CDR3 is CASSSKQGQPQHF. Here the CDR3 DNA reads TGTGCCAGCAGCTCTAAACAGGGACAGCCCCAGCATTTT.

The CDR3 spells CASSLAGQGAYSPLHF. CDR3 nucleotide sequence: TGTGCCAGCAGTTTAGCGGGACAGGGTGCTTATTCACCCCTCCACTTT. This chain uses TRBV28 with TRBJ1-6; 9 nucleotides match TRBD1. This CDR3 contains 16 residues. Germline CDR1 reads MDHEN; CDR2 reads SYDVKM. The V segment lost 2 bases and the J segment 8 bases; nucleotides outside the gene matches: 7.

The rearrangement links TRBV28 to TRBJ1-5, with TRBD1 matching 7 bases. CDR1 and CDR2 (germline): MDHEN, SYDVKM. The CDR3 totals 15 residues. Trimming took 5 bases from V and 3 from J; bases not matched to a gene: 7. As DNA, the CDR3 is TGTGCCAGCAGTGCCGCAGGGGGAGTCAATCAGCCCCAGCATTTT. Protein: CASSAAGGVNQPQHF.

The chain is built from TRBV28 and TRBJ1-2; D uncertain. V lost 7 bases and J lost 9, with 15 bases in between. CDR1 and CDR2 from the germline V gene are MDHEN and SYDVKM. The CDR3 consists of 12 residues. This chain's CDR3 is CASKGGLQSYTF. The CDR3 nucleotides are TGTGCCAGCAAGGGAGGTCTTCAGAGCTACACCTTC.